The clone carrying this T cell receptor beta chain was seen only once. Its antigen is not known. Antigen-specific CD4+ T cells were expanded with viral peptide pools in the ViraFEST assay before sequencing. With more than 9 days of culture completed, CD4+ T cells were isolated. Nobody among the vaccine recipients had prior SARS-CoV-2 infection (nucleocapsid antibodies were negative). The culture medium for a few million PBMC per well included 9.5 to 10 IU/ml IL-2 and roughly 10 ug/ml peptides. The data were taken from a study of vaccination effects on CD4 cells after COVID-19. Study-level points and caveats: Convalescent patients in the study were few, and early post-infection timepoints were absent.

The table came from immunoSEQ multiplex PCR; TCRdb's copy has only in-frame clones and leaves some out. The data show about 68,000 clones, over 70% seen once. With V trimmed by 6 bases and J by 9 bases, 9 bases remained unmatched. This CDR3 region has 15 residues. Germline V lookup: CDR1 MNHEY, CDR2 SVGAGI. This specimen was CD4+ T cells from PBMCs cultured with SARS-CoV-2 spike peptides, taken before COVID-19 vaccination. The V and J genes are TRBV6-5 and TRBJ2-1, with 12 bases that match TRBD2. The TCR was taken from a human donor who received a COVID-19 vaccine. The CDR3 region is CASRSLLAGGPEQFF. The CDR3 bases are TGTGCCAGCAGGTCGCTACTAGCGGGGGGCCCTGAGCAGTTCTTC.